Reported below is one T cell receptor beta chain. Its antigen is as yet unknown. The V gene lost 1 base and the J gene lost 2 bases, with 13 bases spanning the gap. Germline loops: CDR1 DFQATT, CDR2 SNEGSKA (reference sequence). The length of the CDR3 is 15 residues. The study sequenced cultured CD4+ T cell DNA using the Oncomine TCR Beta short-read assay. TCRdb called the PCR reads again in MiXCR, with one record for every CDR3 protein. The sample holds about 14,000 distinct CDR3 sequences, roughly 58% seen once. The data originate from a study of vaccination and CD4 T cells after COVID-19. Whole-study context: Post-COVID draws came a median roughly 97 days after diagnosis (range 35 to 161).

Treatment given: roughly 10-day PBMC culture with coronavirus spike peptide pools or control peptides (ViraFEST assay). Notes on the study in general: Spike mono-reactivity was shown by 304 of 307 vaccine-specific clones in convalescent patients.

This sample comprised CD4+ T cells from blood, cultured in vitro, obtained before SARS-CoV-2 vaccination. The chain recombines TRBV20-1 with TRBJ2-3; TRBD2 is a possible D gene (5 bases). The receptor comes from a human donor who had recovered from COVID-19. The CDR3 sequence: CSARVPAENTDTQYF. The CDR3 DNA follows: TGCAGTGCTAGAGTACCAGCGGAGAACACAGATACGCAGTATTTT.